What follows is one T cell receptor beta chain and its context. Antigen specificity is unknown. Germline CDR1 and CDR2: SGHRS and YFSETQ. V shed 4 bases and J 6 bases; nucleotides not matched to a gene: 7. This CDR3 contains 15 residues. PCR primers comprised 60 Vbeta and 13 Jbeta primers. Data came from immunoSEQ multiplex PCR; TCRdb stores just in-frame clones and leaves some out. The sample lists about 98,000 clones, under 80% seen once, with approximately 1.8% in the top ten. This sample was included in a study of cytomegalovirus exposure and HLA in healthy donors. General study results and limits: Cytomegalovirus association was listed for about 160 TCR beta chains. In an earlier analysis, productive rearrangement rates for most beta V segments clustered near 87% or 30%. Sequencing artifact likely explains a cluster of highly shared sequence variants. Later analysis identified several of the most significant clusters that appeared linked to common viral pathogens.

Sequenced material: PBMCs. The sequence was obtained from a male donor in good health and CMV-seronegative. This chain uses TRBV5-1 with TRBJ1-4; 9 positions match TRBD1. In DNA form, the CDR3 reads TGCGCCAGCAGCAGAACAGGGGGCGAATATGAAAAACTGTTTTTT. Translation gives CASSRTGGEYEKLFF.